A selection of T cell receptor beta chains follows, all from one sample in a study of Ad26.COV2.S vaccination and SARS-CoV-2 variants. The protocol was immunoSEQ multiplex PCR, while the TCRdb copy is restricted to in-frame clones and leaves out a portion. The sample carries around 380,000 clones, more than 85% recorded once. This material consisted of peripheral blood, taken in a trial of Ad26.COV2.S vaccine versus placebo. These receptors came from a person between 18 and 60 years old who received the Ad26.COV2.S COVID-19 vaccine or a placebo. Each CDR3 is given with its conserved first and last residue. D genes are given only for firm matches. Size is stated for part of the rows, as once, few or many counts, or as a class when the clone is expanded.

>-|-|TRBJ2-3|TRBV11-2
CASSLAPMDTQYF
TGTGCCAGCAGCTTAGCACCCATGGATACGCAGTATTTT
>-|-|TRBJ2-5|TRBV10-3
CAISDGVSKETQYF
TGTGCCATCAGTGATGGGGTGTCGAAAGAGACCCAGTACTTC
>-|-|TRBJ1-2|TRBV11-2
CASSTREAYRVYGYTF
TGTGCCAGCAGCACCCGGGAGGCCTACCGTGTCTATGGCTACACCTTC
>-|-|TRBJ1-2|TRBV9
CASSVELPPGGDYGYTF
TGTGCCAGCAGCGTAGAACTTCCCCCTGGGGGGGACTATGGCTACACCTTC
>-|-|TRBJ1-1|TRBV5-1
CASSPAGRRTGEAFF
TGCGCCAGCAGCCCCGCAGGACGGCGAACTGGTGAAGCTTTCTTT
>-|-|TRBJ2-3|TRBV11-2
CASSFFRGGRGGDTQYF
TGTGCCAGCAGCTTCTTTAGAGGGGGCCGGGGGGGAGATACGCAGTATTTT
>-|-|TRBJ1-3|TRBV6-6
CASSYSPAIGNTIYF
TGTGCCAGCAGTTACTCGCCAGCAATTGGAAACACCATATATTTT
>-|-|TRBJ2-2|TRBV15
CATSRSHRVNTGELFF
TGTGCCACCAGCAGATCACACAGGGTAAACACCGGGGAGCTGTTTTTT
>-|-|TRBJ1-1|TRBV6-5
CASSSVGVQDAEAFF
TGTGCCAGCAGCAGCGTGGGAGTTCAGGACGCTGAAGCTTTCTTT
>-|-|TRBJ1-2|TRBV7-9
CASSLGGQNYGYTF
TGTGCCAGCAGCTTGGGAGGACAGAACTATGGCTACACCTTC
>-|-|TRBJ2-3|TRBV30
CAWSVQGDTQYF
TGTGCCTGGAGTGTACAGGGAGATACGCAGTATTTT
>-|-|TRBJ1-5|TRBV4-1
CASSQVYREDGQPQHF
TGCGCCAGCAGCCAAGTCTACAGGGAGGACGGTCAGCCCCAGCATTTT
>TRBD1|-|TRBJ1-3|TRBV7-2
CASSTGGESGNTIYF
TGTGCCAGCAGTACAGGGGGCGAGTCTGGAAACACCATATATTTT
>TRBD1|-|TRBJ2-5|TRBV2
CASSGTGGAKTQYF
TGTGCCAGCAGTGGTACAGGGGGCGCCAAGACCCAGTACTTC
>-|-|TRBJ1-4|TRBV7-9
CASSTQDTTNEKLFF
TGTGCCAGCAGCACGCAGGACACAACTAATGAAAAACTGTTTTTT
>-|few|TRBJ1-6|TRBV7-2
CASRKAGEGSPLHF
TGTGCCAGCAGGAAGGCGGGGGAAGGGTCACCCCTCCACTTT
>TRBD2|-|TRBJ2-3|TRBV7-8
CASSPLGLAGLGDTQYF
TGTGCCAGCAGCCCGCTGGGACTAGCGGGCCTCGGGGATACGCAGTATTTT
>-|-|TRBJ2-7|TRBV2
CASSDDGMEYF
TGTGCCAGCAGTGATGATGGGATGGAGTACTTC
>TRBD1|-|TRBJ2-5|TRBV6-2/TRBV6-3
CASSYSRGTGLETQYF
TGTGCCAGCAGTTACTCCCGTGGGACAGGGCTAGAGACCCAGTACTTC
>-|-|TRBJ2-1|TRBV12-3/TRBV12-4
CASSFTGYGEQFF
TGTGCCAGCAGTTTCACAGGGTATGGTGAGCAGTTCTTC
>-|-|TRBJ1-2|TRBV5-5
CASSLSLDYGYTF
TGTGCCAGCAGCTTATCTTTGGACTATGGCTACACCTTC
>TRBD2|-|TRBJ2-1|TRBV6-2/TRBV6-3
CASSYRGLAGGYYNEQFF
TGTGCCAGCAGTTATCGGGGACTAGCGGGGGGCTACTACAATGAGCAGTTCTTC
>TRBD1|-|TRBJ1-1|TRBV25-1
CASSASSGQGKTEAFF
TGTGCCAGCAGTGCATCCTCGGGACAGGGTAAGACTGAAGCTTTCTTT
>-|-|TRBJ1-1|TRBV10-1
CASSEDRENTEAFF
TGCGCCAGCAGTGAGGATCGGGAGAACACTGAAGCTTTCTTT
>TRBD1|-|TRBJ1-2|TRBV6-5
CASRSTGDYGYTF
TGTGCCAGCAGATCGACAGGGGACTATGGCTACACCTTC
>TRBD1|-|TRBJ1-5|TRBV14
CASTGTVSNQPQHF
TGTGCCAGCACCGGGACAGTTAGCAATCAGCCCCAGCATTTT
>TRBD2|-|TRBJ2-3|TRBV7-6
CASSLGTSGVVGTDTQYF
TGTGCCAGCAGCTTAGGGACTAGCGGGGTAGTCGGCACAGATACGCAGTATTTT
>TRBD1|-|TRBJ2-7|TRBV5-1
CASSTLSGTGAYEQYF
TGCGCCAGCAGCACTTTATCCGGGACAGGAGCCTACGAGCAGTACTTC
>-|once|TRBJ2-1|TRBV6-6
CASSYSVHEQFF
TGTGCCAGCAGTTACTCGGTCCATGAGCAGTTCTTC
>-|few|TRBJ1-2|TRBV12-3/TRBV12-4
CASSPGHYGYTF
TGTGCCAGCAGTCCCGGCCACTATGGCTACACCTTC
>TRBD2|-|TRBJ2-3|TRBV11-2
CASKLAGGTDTQYF
TGTGCCAGTAAACTAGCGGGGGGAACAGATACGCAGTATTTT
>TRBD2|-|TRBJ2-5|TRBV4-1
CASSQVGTSRETQYF
TGCGCCAGCAGCCAAGTGGGGACTAGCCGAGAGACCCAGTACTTC
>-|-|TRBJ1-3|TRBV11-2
CASSLLRGGSGNTIYF
TGTGCCAGCAGCCTGCTGAGAGGGGGCTCTGGAAACACCATATATTTT
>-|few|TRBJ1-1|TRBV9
CASSVDVGLATGNTEAFF
TGTGCCAGCAGCGTAGACGTTGGGTTAGCTACGGGGAACACTGAAGCTTTCTTT
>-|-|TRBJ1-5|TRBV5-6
CASSVLNQPQHF
TGTGCCAGCAGCGTCCTCAATCAGCCCCAGCATTTT
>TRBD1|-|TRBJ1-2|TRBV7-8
CASSLEGQRTNYGYTF
TGTGCCAGCAGCTTGGAGGGACAGCGAACTAACTATGGCTACACCTTC
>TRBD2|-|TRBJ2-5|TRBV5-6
CASSGALAGQETQYF
TGTGCCAGCAGCGGGGCGCTAGCGGGGCAAGAGACCCAGTACTTC
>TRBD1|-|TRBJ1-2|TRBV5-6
CASSLTGVIRGYTF
TGTGCCAGCAGCTTGACAGGGGTGATTAGAGGCTACACCTTC
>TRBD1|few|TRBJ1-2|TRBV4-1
CASSLQPGQGIYGYTF
TGCGCCAGCAGCCTACAACCGGGACAGGGGATCTATGGCTACACCTTC
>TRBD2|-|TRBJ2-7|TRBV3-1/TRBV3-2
CASSQDGLEREQYF
TGTGCCAGCAGCCAAGATGGACTAGAACGCGAGCAGTACTTC
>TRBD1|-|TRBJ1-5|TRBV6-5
CASRKTGDANQPQHF
TGTGCCAGCAGGAAAACAGGGGATGCGAATCAGCCCCAGCATTTT
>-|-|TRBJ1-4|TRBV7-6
CASSSYGFGEKLFF
TGTGCCAGCAGCTCTTACGGATTTGGTGAAAAACTGTTTTTT
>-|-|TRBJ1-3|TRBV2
CASRYNRVYGNTIYF
TGTGCCAGCAGGTACAACAGGGTATATGGAAACACCATATATTTT
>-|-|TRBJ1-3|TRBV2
CAKTGTSRSGNTIYF
TGTGCCAAGACCGGGACCAGTCGTTCTGGAAACACCATATATTTT
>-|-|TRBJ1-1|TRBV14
CASSQDPSDLTAFF
TGTGCCAGCAGCCAAGATCCCTCAGATTTGACGGCTTTCTTT
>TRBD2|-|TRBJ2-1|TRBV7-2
CASSFLSGVNNEQFF
TGTGCCAGCAGCTTCCTTAGCGGGGTAAACAATGAGCAGTTCTTC
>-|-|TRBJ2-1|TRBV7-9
CASSLEPSGGEQFF
TGTGCCAGCAGCTTAGAACCCTCTGGGGGTGAGCAGTTCTTC
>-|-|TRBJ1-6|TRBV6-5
CASSRMAGYSPLHF
TGTGCCAGCAGCCGTATGGCGGGCTATTCACCCCTCCACTTT
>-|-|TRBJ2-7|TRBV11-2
CASSLGGGYYEQYF
TGTGCCAGCAGCTTAGGCGGAGGTTACTACGAGCAGTACTTC
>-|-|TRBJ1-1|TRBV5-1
CASSTLNTEAFF
TGCGCCAGCAGCACTTTAAACACTGAAGCTTTCTTT
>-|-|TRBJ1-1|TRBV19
CASSTRRTDKWNTEAFF
TGTGCCAGTAGTACCCGGAGAACGGACAAGTGGAACACTGAAGCTTTCTTT
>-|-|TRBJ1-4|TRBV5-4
CASSLGPNEKLFF
TGTGCCAGCAGCTTGGGTCCGAATGAAAAACTGTTTTTT
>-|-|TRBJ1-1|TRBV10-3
CAISGQMNTEAFF
TGTGCCATCAGTGGACAAATGAACACTGAAGCTTTCTTT
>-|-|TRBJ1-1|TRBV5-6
CASSLYTYTEAFF
TGTGCCAGCAGCTTGTACACCTACACTGAAGCTTTCTTT
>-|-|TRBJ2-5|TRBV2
CASRAGTNQETQYF
TGTGCCAGCAGGGCAGGGACAAACCAAGAGACCCAGTACTTC